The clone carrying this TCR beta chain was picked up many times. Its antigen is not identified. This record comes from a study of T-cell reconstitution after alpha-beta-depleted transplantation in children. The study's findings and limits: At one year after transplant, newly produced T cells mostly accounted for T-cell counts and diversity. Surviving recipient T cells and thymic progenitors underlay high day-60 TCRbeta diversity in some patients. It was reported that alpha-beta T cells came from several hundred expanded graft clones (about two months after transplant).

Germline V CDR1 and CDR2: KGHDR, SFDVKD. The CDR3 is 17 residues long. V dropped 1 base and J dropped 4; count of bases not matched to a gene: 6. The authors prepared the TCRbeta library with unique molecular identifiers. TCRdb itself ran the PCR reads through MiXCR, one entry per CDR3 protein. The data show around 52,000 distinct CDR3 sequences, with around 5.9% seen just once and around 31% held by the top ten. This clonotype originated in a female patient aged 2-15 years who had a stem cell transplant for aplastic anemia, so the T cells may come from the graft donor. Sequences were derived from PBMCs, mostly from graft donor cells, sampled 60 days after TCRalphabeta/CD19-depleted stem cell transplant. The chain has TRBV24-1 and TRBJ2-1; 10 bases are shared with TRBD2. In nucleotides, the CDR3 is TGTGCCACCAGTGATTTAAGGGTTAGCGGGGGGTACAATGAGCAGTTCTTC. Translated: CATSDLRVSGGYNEQFF.